This entry lists 32 T cell receptor beta chains sequenced from one sample in a study of T-cell memory formation after mild COVID-19 (dated by TCRdb to about 2021). Library prep was done by 5' RACE. Sequencing took place on an Illumina NovaSeq 6000. The public reads were reprocessed in TCRdb via fastp at Q25 and MiXCR, keeping in-frame beta chains. Rows with a matching CDR3 protein are joined into one entry that keeps the most common DNA and genes. The sample records about 470,000 distinct CDR3 sequences, approximately 25% of which are singletons. In total, the top ten clones hold roughly an eighth of the sample. Sequencing was performed on PBMCs or a T cell subset sorted from them (not recorded which). These receptors all come from an adult woman who had mild COVID-19 (a few samples of this study predate the infection). The sample titles of this study are shuffled in the database, so cell type and time point are left out; the donor was told from shared clones.

This clonotype was detected a few times. CDR3 coding DNA: TGCAGCGTGGGACAGGGGGGGATGTATGGCTACACCTTC. Translating gives CSVGQGGMYGYTF. The chain carries TRBV29-1 and TRBJ1-2, with 11 positions matching TRBD1. V trimming: 6 bases; J trimming: 5 bases; junction bases outside the gene matches: 5. Per the germline V gene, CDR1 is SQVTM and CDR2 is ANQGSEA. This CDR3 has 13 residues. Combining the CDR3 with reference TRBV29-1 and TRBJ1-2 gives the whole variable domain SAVISQKPSRDICQRGTSLTIQCQVDSQVTMMFWYRQQPGQSLTLIATANQGSEATYESGFVIDKFPISRPNLTFSTLTVSNMSPEDSSIYLCSVGQGGMYGYTFGSGTRLTVV.

V usage is TRBV4-3 and J usage is TRBJ2-7; no firm D call. This CDR3 contains 15 residues. Germline V gene sequence: CDR1 LGHNA, CDR2 YSLEER. V was clipped by 0 bases and J by 5 bases, with 14 bases between them. CDR3 nucleotide sequence: TGCGCCAGCAGCCAAGATTCCTCCCCGGTCAACGAGCAGTACTTC. It encodes CASSQDSSPVNEQYF.

The rearrangement joins TRBV6-1 to TRBJ2-5; TRBD1 agrees at 10 bases. The junction had 4 bases not matched to a gene; V was cut back by 4 bases and J by 2 bases. In germline, CDR1 is MNHNS, CDR2 SASEGT. This CDR3 is built from 15 residues. DNA of the CDR3: TGTGCCAGCAGTGTAGGACAGGGGGTTCAAGAGACCCAGTACTTC. Translated: CASSVGQGVQETQYF.

This chain links TRBV5-1 with TRBJ1-2, with 8 positions matching TRBD1. CDR1 is SGHRS and CDR2 is YFSETQ in the germline V gene. After removal of 6 bases from V and 1 base from J, the junction contained 17 bases not matched to a gene. The CDR3 has 18 amino acids. The CDR3 region is CASTGSGTGLTDNYGYTF. The CDR3 bases are TGCGCCAGCACCGGCTCGGGGACAGGACTTACCGATAACTATGGCTACACCTTC.

This clonotype has just a few counts. V and J are TRBV12-3 or TRBV12-4 and TRBJ2-3; 7 bases are a match to TRBD2. The CDR3 spans 16 residues. V shed 3 bases, J shed 3 bases, and the junction held 9 bases outside the gene matches. In DNA form, the CDR3 reads TGTGCCAGCAGTTTTTTGGGCGGGAGTCGGACAGATACGCAGTATTTT. This translates into CASSFLGGSRTDTQYF.

This clonotype was seen many times. The CDR3 bases are TGTGCCAGCAGCTCATGGACAGGGGCCTTCTACAATGAGCAGTTCTTC. It codes for CASSSWTGAFYNEQFF. V and J are TRBV9 and TRBJ2-1, with 9 bases aligning to TRBD1. The CDR3 consists of 16 residues. Losses at the gene ends were 4 bases for V and 3 bases for J; bases not matched to a gene: 8. Germline loops: CDR1 SGDLS, CDR2 YYNGEE.

DNA of the CDR3: TGTGCCAGCAGCTATTCAGGGGTCAATGAGCAGTTCTTC. This encodes CASSYSGVNEQFF. The chain recombines TRBV7-9 with TRBJ2-1; tentative D call: TRBD1 (6 bases). The V end was cut by 4 bases, the J end by 6 bases, with 10 bases between. This CDR3 spans 13 amino acids. The germline V gene has CDR1 SEHNR and CDR2 FQNEAQ (reference sequence). The complete variable domain, with remaining parts taken from reference TRBV7-9 and TRBJ2-1, reads DTGVSQNPRHKITKRGQNVTFRCDPISEHNRLYWYRQTLGQGPEFLTYFQNEAQLEKSRLLSDRFSAERPKGSFSTLEIQRTEQGDSAMYLCASSYSGVNEQFFGPGTRLTVL.

There are a few counts of this clonotype. The V call is TRBV6-5, the J call TRBJ2-5, with unresolved D. This CDR3 comprises 11 residues. Germline V gene lookup returns CDR1 MNHEY and CDR2 SVGAGI. The V end lost 6 bases, the J end lost 7 bases, and 9 bases lay between the germline ends. In nucleotides, the CDR3 is TGTGCCAGCAGACTCTTAGGGACCCAGTACTTC. The encoded protein is CASRLLGTQYF.

The gene calls are TRBV2 and TRBJ1-3, with no clear D. V was shortened by 6 bases and J by 4 bases, with 19 bases between the two germline ends. In germline, CDR1 is SNHLY, CDR2 FYNNEI. This CDR3 is 16 amino acids long. CDR3 DNA sequence: TGTGCCAGCAGAACCCAGACATGGATCTCAGGAAACACCATATATTTT. Translation: CASRTQTWISGNTIYF.

This sequence joins TRBV7-3 and TRBJ2-1; D remains ambiguous. The CDR3 is 11 residues long. The V gene's germline CDR1 is SGHTA and CDR2 FQGTGA. Trimming stripped 5 bases from V and 11 bases from J, with 10 bases between. CDR3 in amino acids: CASSVEGKQFF. As DNA, the CDR3 is TGTGCCAGCAGCGTAGAAGGCAAGCAGTTCTTC.

This clonotype has a handful of counts. V is TRBV20-1 and J is TRBJ2-1; TRBD2 matches at 7 bases. The CDR3 spans 17 residues. The V and J ends lost 2 bases and 7 bases, in that order; junction bases with no gene match: 17. Germline V gene sequence: CDR1 DFQATT, CDR2 SNEGSKA (reference sequence). The CDR3 region is CSARQTLAGRRKNEQFF. The CDR3, as DNA: TGCAGTGCTAGACAAACGTTAGCGGGCCGAAGGAAGAATGAGCAGTTCTTC.

This clonotype appeared many times. The chain has TRBV27 and TRBJ2-3; D is undetermined. The length of the CDR3 is 12 residues. The germline V gene has CDR1 MNHEY and CDR2 SMNVEV (reference sequence). Trimming took 4 bases from V and 5 from J, leaving 7 bases between them. The CDR3 loop is CASSSLVDTQYF. The CDR3 nucleotides are TGTGCCAGCAGTTCCCTAGTAGATACGCAGTATTTT.

This chain links TRBV20-1 with TRBJ2-1, with D uncertain. The CDR3 runs to 12 residues. Trimming removed 3 bases from V and 8 bases from J, with 11 bases in between. Germline CDR1 DFQATT, CDR2 SNEGSKA (reference sequence). The CDR3 DNA reads as TGCAGTGCTAGCCCCCCCGGGTATGAGCAGTTCTTC. Residues: CSASPPGYEQFF.

This clonotype came up a few times. One end of the junction is discordant with germline, which a read error may explain. V and J are TRBV4-1 and TRBJ2-7, with 11 bases fitting TRBD1. The CDR3 runs to 14 residues. The germline V gene encodes CDR1 MGHRA and CDR2 YSYEKL. In nucleotides, the CDR3 is TGCGTCAGCAGCCAAGGACAGGGGGCCCACGAGCAGTACTTC. Amino acid sequence: CVSSQGQGAHEQYF.

The table lists this clonotype with a few counts. The CDR3 coding sequence is TGCGCCAGCAGCCTACTAGCGGGAGGGCCAGCAGATACGCAGTATTTT. Translation gives CASSLLAGGPADTQYF. V is TRBV5-1 and J is TRBJ2-3, with TRBD2 matching 13 bases. Germline values: CDR1 SGHRS, CDR2 YFSETQ. The CDR3 is 16 residues long. V was pared by 4 bases and J by 4 bases, with 6 bases of the junction left unmatched.

This chain links TRBV2 with TRBJ2-5; D gene unclear. This CDR3 spans 13 amino acids. Germline CDR1 and CDR2: SNHLY and FYNNEI. V was shortened by 6 bases and J by 1 base, with 9 bases between the two germline ends. CDR3 residues: CASRALPQETQYF. The CDR3 DNA is TGTGCCAGCAGGGCCCTCCCCCAAGAGACCCAGTACTTC.

This rearrangement joins TRBV24-1 to TRBJ1-2; 8 positions match TRBD1. The CDR3 has 15 residues. The V gene end was trimmed by 4 bases and the J gene end by 5 bases; junction bases not matched to a gene: 8. Germline CDR1 and CDR2: KGHDR and SFDVKD. CDR3 residues: CATSDTTGDQYGYTF. The DNA of the CDR3 is TGTGCCACCAGTGACACGACAGGGGACCAGTATGGCTACACCTTC.

The chain links TRBV10-3 to TRBJ1-1; possible D gene TRBD1, 5 bases. Germline V gives CDR1 ENHRY, CDR2 SYGVKD. The V end was cut by 3 bases, the J end by 7 bases, with 6 bases between. The CDR3 is made up of 11 amino acids. The CDR3 sequence: CAISDRDEAFF. The CDR3, as DNA: TGTGCCATCAGTGACAGGGATGAAGCTTTCTTT.

J is TRBJ1-1 and V is TRBV12-3 or TRBV12-4; 7 bases line up with TRBD1. The CDR3 has 13 amino acids. After removal of 5 bases from V and 10 bases from J, the junction contained 10 bases not matched to a gene. The CDR3 DNA reads TGTGCCAGCAGTGGTTCAGGGGGAATAAGAGCTTTCTTT. This gives the protein CASSGSGGIRAFF.

This clonotype came up once. The rearrangement uses TRBV2 and TRBJ2-7; no clear D gene. Trimming stripped 8 bases from V and 0 bases from J, with 8 bases between. The CDR3 spans 12 residues. Germline V gene lookup returns CDR1 SNHLY and CDR2 FYNNEI. In DNA, the CDR3 is TGTGCCAGCGACACGGTCTCCTACGAGCAGTACTTC. It specifies CASDTVSYEQYF.

The chain joins TRBV30 to TRBJ1-6; possibly TRBD1 for D (5 bases). The germline V and J ends were trimmed by 4 bases and 6 bases, with 13 bases remaining between them. Germline CDR1 is GTSNPN and CDR2 is SVGIG (reference sequence). CDR3 length: 14 residues. CDR3 protein: CAWTGGRSNSPLHF. For the CDR3, the DNA is TGTGCCTGGACTGGGGGACGGTCTAATTCACCCCTCCACTTT.

In this sample, this clonotype turned up a few times. This chain joins TRBV4-1 and TRBJ1-5, with D unclear. V lost 3 bases and J 6 bases, leaving 15 bases between the germline ends. The CDR3 is 15 residues long. From germline, CDR1 is MGHRA and CDR2 YSYEKL. CDR3 protein: CASSQDDRLAQPQHF. CDR3 DNA sequence: TGCGCCAGCAGCCAGGACGACCGGTTGGCTCAGCCCCAGCATTTT.

V is TRBV24-1 and J is TRBJ1-2; D unresolved. The V and J ends lost 1 base and 0 bases respectively, with 5 bases between them. Germline V gene lookup returns CDR1 KGHDR and CDR2 SFDVKD. CDR3 length: 14 residues. The CDR3 loop reads CATSDFPANYGYTF. For the CDR3, the DNA is TGTGCCACCAGTGATTTTCCGGCTAACTATGGCTACACCTTC.

The chain has TRBV11-2 and TRBJ1-4, with a tentative D call TRBD1 (6 bases). V dropped 2 bases and J dropped 7 bases, with 14 bases sitting between them. The germline V gene encodes CDR1 SGHAT and CDR2 FQNNGV. This CDR3 contains 15 residues. For the CDR3, the DNA is TGTGCCAGCAGCTTACTGGCAGGGGCGAGTGAAAAACTGTTTTTT. It specifies CASSLLAGASEKLFF. Full variable domain (rest looked up from reference TRBV11-2 and TRBJ1-4): EAGVAQSPRYKIIEKRQSVAFWCNPISGHATLYWYQQILGQGPKLLIQFQNNGVVDDSQLPKDRFSAERLKGVDSTLKIQPAKLEDSAVYLCASSLLAGASEKLFFGSGTQLSVL.

There are a few counts of this clonotype. V gene TRBV14 combines with J gene TRBJ2-1; 7 nucleotides agree with TRBD1. The trim removed 0 bases at V and 8 bases at J, leaving 1 base unmatched. The CDR3 covers 13 residues. Per germline, CDR1 SGHDN and CDR2 FVKESK. DNA of the CDR3: TGTGCCAGCAGCCAAGATGACAGGGATGAGCAGTTCTTC. It encodes CASSQDDRDEQFF.

The rearrangement uses TRBV7-3 and TRBJ2-1; 12 bases line up with TRBD1. The CDR3 covers 14 residues. V was clipped by 4 bases and J by 10 bases; unmatched bases: 5. Germline CDR1 is SGHTA and CDR2 is FQGTGA. Written as DNA, the CDR3 is TGTGCCAGCAGCTCCGGGACAGGGGGCGTCGAGCAGTTCTTC. It encodes CASSSGTGGVEQFF.

Ten or more counts support this clonotype. The CDR3 DNA reads TGTGCCTGGAGTGTAATAGGAGGACTAGCGGGACACTACGAGCAGTACTTC. It encodes CAWSVIGGLAGHYEQYF. The chain employs TRBV30 and TRBJ2-7; 12 bases are a match to TRBD2. Germline CDR1 reads GTSNPN; CDR2 reads SVGIG (reference sequence). The CDR3 contains 17 residues. V shed 0 bases and J 3 bases; nucleotides not matched to a gene: 9.

The gene calls are TRBV25-1 and TRBJ2-5; possibly TRBD1 for D (7 bases). V dropped 4 bases and J dropped 5 bases, with 20 bases sitting between them. Germline CDR1 MGHDK, CDR2 SYGVNS. The length of the CDR3 is 16 residues. CDR3 sequence: CASSVTGTPSWETQYF. The CDR3 nucleotides are TGTGCCAGCAGTGTGACAGGGACTCCCTCCTGGGAGACCCAGTACTTC.

This clonotype was counted between two and nine times. CDR3 nucleotide sequence: TGTGCCTGGAGTGGGGGGGTAGTCGATGGCTACACCTTC. Protein: CAWSGGVVDGYTF. This chain joins TRBV30 and TRBJ1-2, with D possibly TRBD1 on 5 matching bases. This CDR3 has 13 amino acids. CDR1 is GTSNPN, CDR2 SVGIG, per germline (reference sequence). V lost 1 base and J 6 bases, leaving 12 bases between the germline ends.

Ten or more counts support this clonotype. The V call is TRBV6-5, the J call TRBJ2-5; TRBD1 might be the D (7 bases). Germline CDR1 is MNHEY and CDR2 is SVGAGI. V lost 6 bases to trimming and J lost 2 bases, with 13 bases between them. This CDR3 region has 14 residues. CDR3 protein: CASRRDSAQETQYF. As DNA, the CDR3 is TGTGCCAGCAGGCGGGACAGCGCGCAAGAGACCCAGTACTTC.

This clonotype appeared many times. CDR3: CASSYWTGTNTGELFF. The CDR3, as DNA: TGCGCCAGCAGCTACTGGACAGGGACGAACACCGGGGAGCTGTTTTTT. The V call is TRBV5-1, the J call TRBJ2-2; 8 bases match TRBD1. Germline loops: CDR1 SGHRS, CDR2 YFSETQ. This CDR3 is 16 amino acids long. With V trimmed by 3 bases and J by 0 bases, 4 bases remained unmatched.

This sequence joins TRBV20-1 and TRBJ2-1, with D tentatively TRBD1 or TRBD2 (5 bases each). The V and J ends lost 1 base and 4 bases respectively, with 11 bases between them. The CDR3 sequence is 14 residues long. Germline V gene data show CDR1 as DFQATT and CDR2 as SNEGSKA (reference sequence). CDR3 loop: CSARVSDSYNEQFF. Here the CDR3 DNA reads TGCAGTGCTAGAGTTAGCGACAGTTACAATGAGCAGTTCTTC.